The source of this T cell receptor (beta chain) is a study of graft-versus-host responses after intestinal transplantation. About the research overall: Anti-thymocyte globulin induction, then tacrolimus and steroids for two to four years, went to all recipients.

Assay used: immunoSEQ multiplex PCR; TCRdb lists only in-frame clones, some missing. The sample includes some 27,000 clones, around 95% of them seen just once. Study-wide results and caveats: Early post-transplant HvG declines were associated with peak circulating GvH clone levels. Graft-versus-host to host-versus-graft clonal ratios in allografts were high in patients with graft-donor T cell macrochimerism. Among recipient marrow samples, GvH clones were found; some appeared first in ileum or blood.

In the case of this clone: Its antigen is unidentified.

The germline V and J ends were trimmed by 0 bases and 2 bases, with 12 bases remaining between them. The germline CDR1 and CDR2 sequences are PRHDT and FYEKMQ (reference sequence). The CDR3 sequence is 16 residues long. The sequencing here drew on PBMCs, taken around 30 days after intestinal transplant. The clonotype comes from a human patient who received an intestinal transplant, so some T cells may come from the graft donor. This chain joins TRBV13 and TRBJ2-3, with no clear D. The CDR3 is CASSLGRSGPTDTQYF. CDR3 bases: TGTGCCAGCAGCTTAGGGCGGTCCGGACCCACAGATACGCAGTATTTT.